This T cell receptor (beta chain) comes out of a study of T cell responses to AZD1222 COVID-19 vaccine. Repertoires were generated with immunoSEQ multiplex PCR, while TCRdb's copy carries only in-frame clones and drops some. The table includes 90,000 to 120,000 clones, 70% to 90% detected once. The CDR3 has 14 residues. CDR1 and CDR2 (germline): LNHNV, YYDKDF (reference sequence). V lost 4 bases and J 1 base, leaving 10 bases between the germline ends. The TCR comes from an adult who received the AZD1222 COVID-19 vaccine. The J gene is TRBJ1-1, the V gene TRBV15; D is unclear. The material sequenced was peripheral blood, taken 28 days after the second AZD1222 dose. CDR3 amino acids: CATSMTRRNTEAFF. The CDR3 DNA sequence: TGTGCCACCAGCATGACACGCCGGAACACTGAAGCTTTCTTT. Drawing the rest from reference TRBV15 and TRBJ1-1, the complete variable domain is DAMVIQNPRYQVTQFGKPVTLSCSQTLNHNVMYWYQQKSSQAPKLLFHYYDKDFNNEADTPDNFQSRRPNTSFCFLDIRSPGLGDTAMYLCATSMTRRNTEAFFGQGTRLTVV.